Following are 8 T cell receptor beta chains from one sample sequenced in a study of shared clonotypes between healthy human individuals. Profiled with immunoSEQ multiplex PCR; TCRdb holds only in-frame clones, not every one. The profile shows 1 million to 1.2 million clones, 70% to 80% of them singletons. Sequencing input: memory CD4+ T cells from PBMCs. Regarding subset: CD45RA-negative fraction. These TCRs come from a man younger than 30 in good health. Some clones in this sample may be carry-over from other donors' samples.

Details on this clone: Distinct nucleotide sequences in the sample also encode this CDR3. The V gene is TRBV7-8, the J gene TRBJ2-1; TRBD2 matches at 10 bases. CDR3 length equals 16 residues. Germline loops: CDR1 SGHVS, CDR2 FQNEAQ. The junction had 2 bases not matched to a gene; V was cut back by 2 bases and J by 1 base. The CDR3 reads CASSLLAGASYNEQFF. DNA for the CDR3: TGTGCCAGCAGCTTACTAGCGGGAGCGTCCTACAATGAGCAGTTCTTC.

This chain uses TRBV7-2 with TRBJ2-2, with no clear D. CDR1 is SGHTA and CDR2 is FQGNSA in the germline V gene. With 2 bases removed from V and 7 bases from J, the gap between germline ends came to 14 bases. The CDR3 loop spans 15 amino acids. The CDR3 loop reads CASSLSSGGSGELFF. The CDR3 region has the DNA TGTGCCAGCAGCTTAAGTTCTGGTGGAAGCGGGGAGCTGTTTTTT.

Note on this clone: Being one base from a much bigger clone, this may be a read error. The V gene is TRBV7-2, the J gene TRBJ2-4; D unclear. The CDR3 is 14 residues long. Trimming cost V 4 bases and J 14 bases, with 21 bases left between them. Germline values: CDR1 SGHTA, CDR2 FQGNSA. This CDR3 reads CASSSRAGDSVKYF. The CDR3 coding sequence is TGTGCCAGCAGCTCAAGGGCCGGTGACTCGGTTAAGTACTTC.

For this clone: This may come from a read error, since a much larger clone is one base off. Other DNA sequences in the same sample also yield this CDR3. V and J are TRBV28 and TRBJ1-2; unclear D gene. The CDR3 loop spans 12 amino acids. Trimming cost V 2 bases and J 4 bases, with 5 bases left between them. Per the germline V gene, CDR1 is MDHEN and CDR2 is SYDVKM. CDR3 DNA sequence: TGTGCCAGCAGTTTAGAGAGCTATGGCTACACCTTC. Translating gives CASSLESYGYTF.

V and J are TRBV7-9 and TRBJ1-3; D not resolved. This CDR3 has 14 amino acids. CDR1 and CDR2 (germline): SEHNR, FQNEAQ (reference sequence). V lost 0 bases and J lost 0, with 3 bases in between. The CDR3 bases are TGTGCCAGCAGCTTAGCGGCCTCTGGAAACACCATATATTTT. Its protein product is CASSLAASGNTIYF.

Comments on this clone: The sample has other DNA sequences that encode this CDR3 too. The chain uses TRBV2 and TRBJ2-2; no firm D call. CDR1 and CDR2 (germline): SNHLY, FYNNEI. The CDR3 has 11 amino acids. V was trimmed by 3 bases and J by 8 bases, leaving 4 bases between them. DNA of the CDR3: TGTGCCAGCAGTGACCGGGGGGAGCTGTTTTTT. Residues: CASSDRGELFF. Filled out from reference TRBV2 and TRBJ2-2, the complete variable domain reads EPEVTQTPSHQVTQMGQEVILRCVPISNHLYFYWYRQILGQKVEFLVSFYNNEISEKSEIFDDQFSVERPDGSNFTLKIRSTKLEDSAMYFCASSDRGELFFGEGSRLTVL.

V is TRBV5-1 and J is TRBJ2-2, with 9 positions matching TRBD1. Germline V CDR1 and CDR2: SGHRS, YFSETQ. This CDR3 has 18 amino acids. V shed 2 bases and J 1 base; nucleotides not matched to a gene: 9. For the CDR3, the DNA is TGCGCCAGCAGCTTTGGTTCGAGGACAGGGGTGAACACCGGGGAGCTGTTTTTT. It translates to CASSFGSRTGVNTGELFF.

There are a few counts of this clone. The CDR3 DNA sequence: TGTGCCAGCAGTGAGCGGACACCAGCGAACACCGGGGAGCTGTTTTTT. It translates to CASSERTPANTGELFF. The gene calls are TRBV6-1 and TRBJ2-2; weak D call: TRBD1 (5 bases). Between the trimmed V and J ends, which lost 3 bases and 0 bases, there was a span of 11 bases. Germline assignment: CDR1 MNHNS and CDR2 SASEGT. The CDR3 spans 16 residues.